The entry below describes one T cell receptor (beta chain). These data originate in a study of technical replicates of blood from a few donors. Germline V gives CDR1 MNHNS, CDR2 SASEGT. Trimming took off 7 bases at V and 8 bases at J, with 14 bases between the two ends. The CDR3 runs 12 residues. Using immunoSEQ multiplex PCR, the repertoire was profiled, and TCRdb retains in-frame clones only, with some absent. The sample contains almost 85,000 clones, around 97% of which appear only once. The chain has TRBV6-1 and TRBJ1-1, with D perhaps TRBD1 (5 bases). The TCR comes from a human donor in good health. Sequencing was performed on T cells isolated from PBMCs. CDR3: CASNTGPREAFF. CDR3 in DNA: TGTGCCAGCAATACAGGCCCAAGAGAAGCTTTCTTT.